The 21 T cell receptor beta chains given below trace back to one sample, sequenced in a study of control samples from healthy donors and cancer patients. Using immunoSEQ multiplex PCR, the repertoire was profiled, and TCRdb retains in-frame clones only, with some absent. The sample shows 100,000 to 150,000 clones, roughly 92% of them seen only once. Specimen: PBMCs. These receptor sequences come from a man at least 80 years old with head and neck cancer.

The V gene is TRBV2, the J gene TRBJ1-5, with TRBD1 matching 8 bases. This CDR3 is built from 17 residues. The V gene end was trimmed by 0 bases and the J gene end by 7 bases; junction bases not matched to a gene: 11. Germline lookup yields CDR1 SNHLY and CDR2 FYNNEI. The DNA of the CDR3 is TGTGCCAGCAGTGAAGCGAATGTCGGGACAGGAATACAGCCCCAGCATTTT. Its protein product is CASSEANVGTGIQPQHF.

The chain uses TRBV5-4 and TRBJ2-1; 13 positions agree with TRBD2. Losses at the gene ends were 4 bases for V and 4 bases for J; bases not matched to a gene: 2. Germline V lookup: CDR1 SGHNT, CDR2 YYREEE (reference sequence). The CDR3 length is 15 residues. DNA of the CDR3: TGTGCCAGCAGCCCGACTAGCGGGAGGTACAATGAGCAGTTCTTC. Its protein is CASSPTSGRYNEQFF.

The V and J genes are TRBV3-1 (or the pseudogene TRBV3-2) and TRBJ2-4; TRBD2 is a possible D gene (7 bases). The CDR3 totals 18 residues. The germline V gene encodes CDR1 LGHDT and CDR2 YNNKEL (reference sequence). Trimming pared 1 base from V and 2 bases from J, leaving 18 bases between. CDR3 protein: CASSQVGGEGLSKNIQYF. In DNA form, the CDR3 reads TGTGCCAGCAGCCAAGTAGGGGGGGAGGGCCTTTCCAAAAACATTCAGTACTTC.

The rearrangement joins TRBV18 to TRBJ2-7; the D is unclear. The V gene's germline CDR1 is KGHSH and CDR2 LQKENI. Trimming left V 1 base short and J 6 bases short, with 10 bases between. The CDR3 totals 13 residues. The CDR3 bases are TGTGCCAGCTCACCACGGGCAGAGACCGAGCAGTACTTC. This codes for CASSPRAETEQYF.

J is TRBJ2-7 and V is TRBV7-2; 7 positions match TRBD2. V was clipped by 2 bases and J by 0 bases; unmatched bases: 1. The CDR3 loop spans 14 amino acids. CDR1 and CDR2 from the germline V gene are SGHTA and FQGNSA. CDR3 loop: CASSLRGDSYEQYF. The CDR3 DNA sequence: TGTGCCAGCAGCTTACGGGGGGACTCCTACGAGCAGTACTTC.

This clone came up once. The chain combines TRBV11-3 with TRBJ1-2, with a weak D call TRBD1 (6 bases). Looked up from germline, CDR1 is SGHNT and CDR2 is YENEEA. The CDR3 runs 14 residues. V lost 0 bases and J lost 6, with 11 bases in between. CDR3 sequence reads: CASSLDPSGDGYTF. The CDR3, as DNA: TGTGCCAGCAGCTTAGATCCGTCAGGGGATGGCTACACCTTC.

The CDR3 nucleotides read TGTGCCAGCAGTGAAGCGAGGGACCGAAGCTACACCTTC. Amino acid sequence: CASSEARDRSYTF. This sequence joins TRBV2 and TRBJ1-2, with D tentatively TRBD1 (5 bases). This CDR3 is built from 13 residues. V shed 0 bases and J shed 9 bases, with 11 bases lying between them. CDR1 and CDR2 (germline): SNHLY, FYNNEI.

In nucleotides, the CDR3 is TGTGCCAGCAGACAGCTCGGGGACGAGCAGTACTTC. It is translated as CASRQLGDEQYF. V and J are TRBV5-5 and TRBJ2-7; weak D call: TRBD2 (5 bases). The CDR3 sequence is 12 residues long. V gave up 5 bases and J gave up 5 bases, with 11 bases separating them. Germline assignment: CDR1 SGHKS and CDR2 YYEKEE (reference sequence).

The V gene is TRBV27, the J gene TRBJ2-7; D possibly corresponds to TRBD1 (5 bases). There are 15 residues in the CDR3. V shed 6 bases and J shed 3 bases, with 18 bases lying between them. Germline lookup yields CDR1 MNHEY and CDR2 SMNVEV (reference sequence). CDR3 region: CASRTRGRGDYEQYF. CDR3 bases: TGTGCCAGCAGAACTCGTGGAAGGGGTGACTACGAGCAGTACTTC.

V usage is TRBV29-1 and J usage is TRBJ1-2; no clear D. The ends were cut back, 4 bases at V and 3 bases at J, with 12 bases in the middle. The CDR3 is 13 amino acids. The germline CDR1 and CDR2 sequences are SQVTM and ANQGSEA. The CDR3 coding sequence is TGCAGCGTTGGTGGAGGGCCCGACTATGGCTACACCTTC. This encodes CSVGGGPDYGYTF.

This clone was counted a single time. V usage is TRBV27 and J usage is TRBJ1-2; D might be TRBD1 (6 bases). CDR1 MNHEY and CDR2 SMNVEV come from the germline V gene (reference sequence). Deletions cut 10 bases from V and 4 bases from J, with 16 bases between. This CDR3 is built from 13 residues. The DNA of the CDR3 is TGTGCCACCCGCTCACAGGGAGTCTATGGCTACACCTTC. It encodes CATRSQGVYGYTF.

The chain employs TRBV5-1 and TRBJ1-4; 10 nucleotides align to TRBD1. The junction had 7 bases not matched to a gene; V was cut back by 6 bases and J by 2 bases. The germline V gene has CDR1 SGHRS and CDR2 YFSETQ. CDR3 length equals 16 residues. As DNA, the CDR3 is TGCGCCAGCACCCGGACAGGGGGTATCACTAATGAAAAACTGTTTTTT. Translating it yields CASTRTGGITNEKLFF.

The chain is built from TRBV5-4 and TRBJ2-7; TRBD1 matches 7 bases. Germline loops: CDR1 SGHNT, CDR2 YYREEE (reference sequence). The ends lost 0 bases at V and 3 bases at J; junction bases unmatched: 6. There are 15 residues in the CDR3. CDR3 nucleotides: TGTGCCAGCAGCTTGGAAACGGGACAGATCTACGAGCAGTACTTC. It specifies CASSLETGQIYEQYF.

CDR3 region: CASSQGLAPNEQFF. The CDR3 DNA follows: TGCGCCAGCAGCCAAGGGCTAGCGCCCAATGAGCAGTTCTTC. The chain recombines TRBV4-1 with TRBJ2-1; D perhaps matches TRBD2 (6 bases). CDR1 MGHRA and CDR2 YSYEKL come from the germline V gene. The CDR3 totals 14 residues. Deletions cut 1 base from V and 6 bases from J, with 10 bases between.

As regards this clone: A read error may produce the germline difference seen at one junction end. The V gene is TRBV19, the J gene TRBJ2-5; 7 bases map to TRBD2. The CDR3 length is 17 residues. Germline V gives CDR1 LNHDA, CDR2 SQIVND (reference sequence). The CDR3 region is CASSIGEGRSYQETQYF. The CDR3 DNA sequence: TGTGCCAGTAGTATAGGGGAGGGGAGATCGTACCAGGAGACCCAGTACTTC.

The chain joins TRBV10-3 to TRBJ2-1; D is undetermined. The CDR3 loop spans 13 amino acids. Germline assignment: CDR1 ENHRY and CDR2 SYGVKD. Trimming pared 4 bases from V and 5 bases from J, leaving 9 bases between. The CDR3 sequence is CAISGNVHNEQFF. CDR3 in DNA: TGTGCCATCAGTGGAAACGTACACAATGAGCAGTTCTTC.

V usage is TRBV4-3 and J usage is TRBJ1-4, with D perhaps matching TRBD1 (5 bases). This CDR3 has 17 residues. The germline CDR1 and CDR2 sequences are LGHNA and YSLEER. V lost 0 bases, J lost 0 bases, and 11 bases lay in between. CDR3 sequence reads: CASSQDLTDPTNEKLFF. Written as DNA, the CDR3 is TGCGCCAGCAGCCAAGATCTGACAGACCCAACTAATGAAAAACTGTTTTTT.

This chain connects TRBV7-9 to TRBJ2-1, with D unclear. Looked up from germline, CDR1 is SEHNR and CDR2 is FQNEAQ (reference sequence). CDR3 length: 18 amino acids. With 5 bases removed from V and 7 bases from J, the gap between germline ends came to 27 bases. CDR3: CASSPTVRRIGLVNEQFF. The CDR3 nucleotides are TGTGCCAGCAGCCCCACGGTGCGGAGAATAGGTTTGGTGAATGAGCAGTTCTTC.

The chain couples TRBV6-5 to TRBJ2-5; the D gene is possibly TRBD1 (7 bases). With 2 bases removed from V and 5 bases from J, the gap between germline ends came to 9 bases. From germline, CDR1 is MNHEY and CDR2 SVGAGI. The CDR3 runs 13 residues. The DNA of the CDR3 is TGTGCCAGCAGTTACGGAGGGGGCGAGACCCAGTACTTC. This encodes CASSYGGGETQYF.

V usage is TRBV18 and J usage is TRBJ2-7, with 9 bases identical to TRBD2. The CDR3 length is 17 residues. Germline V CDR1 and CDR2: KGHSH, LQKENI. After removal of 3 bases from V and 0 bases from J, the junction contained 9 bases not matched to a gene. CDR3 DNA sequence: TGTGCCAGCTCACCCTCCCGGCGGGGGGGCCGCTCCTACGAGCAGTACTTC. Its translation: CASSPSRRGGRSYEQYF.

The chain links TRBV5-1 to TRBJ1-1; the D gene is possibly TRBD1 (6 bases). This CDR3 region has 14 residues. The V end lost 0 bases, the J end lost 3 bases, and 9 bases lay between the germline ends. The V gene's germline CDR1 is SGHRS and CDR2 YFSETQ. The CDR3 nucleotides read TGCGCCAGCAGCTTGGCCAGGGGCGACACTGAAGCTTTCTTT. This codes for CASSLARGDTEAFF.